The clone carrying this TCR beta chain was seen ten or more times. This CDR3 is built from 13 residues. CDR1 and CDR2 from the germline V gene are SGHRS and YFSETQ. The ends were cut back, 2 bases at V and 6 bases at J, with 9 bases in the middle. The data originate from a study of blood T cell repertoires in COVID-19. At the level of the study: COVID-19 samples collected from the United States, Italy and Spain covered acute and convalescent phases. T cells, B-cell-depleted T cells, or PBMCs supplied cDNA or gDNA.

The assay was immunoSEQ multiplex PCR, and TCRdb's table has in-frame clones only and misses some. The table includes a few hundred thousand clones, roughly 89% detected once. Sequences were obtained from peripheral blood. This chain links TRBV5-1 with TRBJ2-1; D gene ambiguous. The source of this sequence is a middle-aged woman who had recovered from COVID-19. The CDR3 DNA reads TGCGCCAGCAGCTTAGAAGCCCCCAATGAGCAGTTCTTC. This encodes CASSLEAPNEQFF.